Given below is one TCR beta chain in context. No antigen is known for it. Germline V gene lookup returns CDR1 SGHAT and CDR2 FQNNGV. The CDR3 sequence is 18 residues long. V dropped 0 bases and J dropped 1; count of bases not matched to a gene: 11. The data were taken from a study of T cell repertoires in cytomegalovirus infection. Overall study: It was the public TCR beta signatures that indicated both CMV infection and matching HLA type.

In TCRdb, the reads were re-called with MiXCR into one record per CDR3 protein. The data hold around 900,000 distinct CDR3 sequences, with 30% to 40% observed a single time. Points from the study as a whole: Using cumulative public TCR beta family frequency, the authors identified those who carried CMV together with the relevant HLA.

V usage is TRBV11-2 and J usage is TRBJ1-1; 7 bases agree with TRBD1. Material: cultured CD8+ T cells from PBMCs, obtained from culture after CMV antigen stimulation. The TCR originated in a human donor in good health (CMV status not recorded). Some clones in this sample may be carry-over from other donors' samples. CDR3 in DNA: TGTGCCAGCAGCTTAGAAACATGGGACAGCACTCAGAACACTGAAGCTTTCTTT. This sequence encodes CASSLETWDSTQNTEAFF.